This T cell receptor beta chain appears in the sequencing data of a study of blood T cell repertoires in COVID-19. Study-level information: Samples of COVID-19 (acute and convalescent) were obtained from the United States, Italy and Spain. The analysed material was cDNA or gDNA that came from T cells, B-cell-depleted T cells, or PBMCs.

The table came from immunoSEQ multiplex PCR; TCRdb's copy has only in-frame clones and leaves some out. The data hold 170,000 or so clones, with over 80% observed a single time. Sequences were obtained from peripheral blood. The clonotype comes from a woman aged 60-75 years with acute or convalescent COVID-19.

This CDR3 reads CASSVGQGKLAGANVLTF. The CDR3 bases are TGTGCCAGCAGCGTTGGACAGGGGAAGTTAGCTGGGGCCAACGTCCTGACTTTC. The chain recombines TRBV9 with TRBJ2-6, with 9 positions matching TRBD1. The germline V gene has CDR1 SGDLS and CDR2 YYNGEE. After removal of 2 bases from V and 2 bases from J, the junction contained 8 bases not matched to a gene. CDR3 length equals 18 residues.